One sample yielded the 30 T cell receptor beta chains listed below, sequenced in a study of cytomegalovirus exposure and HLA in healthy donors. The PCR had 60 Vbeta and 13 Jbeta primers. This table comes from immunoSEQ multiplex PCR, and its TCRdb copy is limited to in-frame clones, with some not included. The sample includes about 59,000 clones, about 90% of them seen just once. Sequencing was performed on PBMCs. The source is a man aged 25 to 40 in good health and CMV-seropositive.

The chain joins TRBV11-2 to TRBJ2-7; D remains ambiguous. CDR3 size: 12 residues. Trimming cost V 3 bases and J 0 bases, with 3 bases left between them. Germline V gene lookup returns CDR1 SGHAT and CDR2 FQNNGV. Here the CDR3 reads CASSFNSYEQYF. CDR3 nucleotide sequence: TGTGCCAGCAGCTTTAACTCCTACGAGCAGTACTTC.

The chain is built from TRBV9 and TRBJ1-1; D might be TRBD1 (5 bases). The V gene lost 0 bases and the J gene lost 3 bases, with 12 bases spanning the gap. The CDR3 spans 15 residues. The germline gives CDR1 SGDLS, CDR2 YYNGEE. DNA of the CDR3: TGTGCCAGCAGCGTAGGGTCAGGGTGGGACACTGAAGCTTTCTTT. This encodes CASSVGSGWDTEAFF.

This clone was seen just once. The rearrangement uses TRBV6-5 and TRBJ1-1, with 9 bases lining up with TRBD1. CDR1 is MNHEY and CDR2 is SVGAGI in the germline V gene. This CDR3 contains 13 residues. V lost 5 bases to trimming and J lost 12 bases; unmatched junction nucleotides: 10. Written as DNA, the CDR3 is TGTGCCAGCAGTGAAGGGGGACAGGGTGGTCCTTTCTTT. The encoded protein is CASSEGGQGGPFF.

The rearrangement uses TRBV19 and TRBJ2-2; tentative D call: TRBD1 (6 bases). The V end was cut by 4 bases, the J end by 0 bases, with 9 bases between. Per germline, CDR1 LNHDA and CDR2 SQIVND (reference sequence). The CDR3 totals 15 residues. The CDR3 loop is CASSTGTSNTGELFF. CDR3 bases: TGTGCCAGTAGTACCGGGACATCGAACACCGGGGAGCTGTTTTTT.

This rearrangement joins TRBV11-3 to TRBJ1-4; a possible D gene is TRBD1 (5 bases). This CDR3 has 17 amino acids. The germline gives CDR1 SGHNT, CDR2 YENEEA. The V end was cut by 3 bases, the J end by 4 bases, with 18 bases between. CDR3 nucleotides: TGTGCCAGCAGCTTCCCCCTCCTCAGGGAGGTTAATGAAAAACTGTTTTTT. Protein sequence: CASSFPLLREVNEKLFF.

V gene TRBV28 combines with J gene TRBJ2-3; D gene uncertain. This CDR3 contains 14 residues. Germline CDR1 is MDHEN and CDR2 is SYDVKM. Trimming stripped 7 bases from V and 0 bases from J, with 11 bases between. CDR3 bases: TGTGCCAGCACCCCCGCACTTAGCACAGATACGCAGTATTTT. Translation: CASTPALSTDTQYF.

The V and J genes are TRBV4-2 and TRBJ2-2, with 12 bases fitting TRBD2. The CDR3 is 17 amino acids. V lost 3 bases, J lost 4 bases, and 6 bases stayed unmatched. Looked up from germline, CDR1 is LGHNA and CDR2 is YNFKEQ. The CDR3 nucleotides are TGTGCCAGCAGCCACTGGACTAGCGGGATTTCCACCGGGGAGCTGTTTTTT. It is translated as CASSHWTSGISTGELFF.

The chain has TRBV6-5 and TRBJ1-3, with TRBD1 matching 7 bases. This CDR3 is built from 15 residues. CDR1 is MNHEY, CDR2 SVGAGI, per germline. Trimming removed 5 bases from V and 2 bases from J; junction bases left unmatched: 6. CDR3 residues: CASSPRDRAGNTIYF. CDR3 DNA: TGTGCCAGCAGTCCTCGTGACAGGGCTGGAAACACCATATATTTT.

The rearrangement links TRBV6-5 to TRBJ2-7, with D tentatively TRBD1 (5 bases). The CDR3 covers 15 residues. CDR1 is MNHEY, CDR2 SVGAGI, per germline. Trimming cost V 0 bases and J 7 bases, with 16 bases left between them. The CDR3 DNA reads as TGTGCCAGCAGTTACTCTCGTCAGGGCCCCTCGGAGCAGTACTTC. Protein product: CASSYSRQGPSEQYF.

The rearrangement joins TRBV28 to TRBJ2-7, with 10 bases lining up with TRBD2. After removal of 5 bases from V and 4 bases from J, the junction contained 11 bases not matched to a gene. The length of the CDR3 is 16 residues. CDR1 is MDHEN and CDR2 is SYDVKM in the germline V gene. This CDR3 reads CASSLTSGWEGYEQYF. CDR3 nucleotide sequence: TGTGCCAGCAGTCTGACTAGCGGGTGGGAGGGATACGAGCAGTACTTC. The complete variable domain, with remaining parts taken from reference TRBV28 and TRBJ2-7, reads DVKVTQSSRYLVKRTGEKVFLECVQDMDHENMFWYRQDPGLGLRLIYFSYDVKMKEKGDIPEGYSVSREKKERFSLILESASTNQTSMYLCASSLTSGWEGYEQYFGPGTRLTVT.

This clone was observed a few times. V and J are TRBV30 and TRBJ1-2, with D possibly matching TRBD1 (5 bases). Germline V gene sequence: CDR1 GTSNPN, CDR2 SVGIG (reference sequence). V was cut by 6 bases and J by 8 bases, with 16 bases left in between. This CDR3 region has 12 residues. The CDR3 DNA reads TGTGCCTGCTATAACCGGGGGGGAGGCTACACCTTC. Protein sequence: CACYNRGGGYTF.

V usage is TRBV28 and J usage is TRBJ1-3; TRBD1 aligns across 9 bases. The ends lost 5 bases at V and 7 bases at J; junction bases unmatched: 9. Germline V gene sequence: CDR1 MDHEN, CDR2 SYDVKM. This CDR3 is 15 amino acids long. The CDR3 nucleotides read TGTGCCAGCAGTGTACCGGGACAGGGTCGCAACACCATATATTTT. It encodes CASSVPGQGRNTIYF.

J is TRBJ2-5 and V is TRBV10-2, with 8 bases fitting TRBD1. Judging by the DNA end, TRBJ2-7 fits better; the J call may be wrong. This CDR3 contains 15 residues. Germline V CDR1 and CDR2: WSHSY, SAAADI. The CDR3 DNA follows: TGCGCCAGCAGTGAGTCGACAGGGGAAAACTACGAGCAGTACTTC. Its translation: CASSESTGENYEQYF.

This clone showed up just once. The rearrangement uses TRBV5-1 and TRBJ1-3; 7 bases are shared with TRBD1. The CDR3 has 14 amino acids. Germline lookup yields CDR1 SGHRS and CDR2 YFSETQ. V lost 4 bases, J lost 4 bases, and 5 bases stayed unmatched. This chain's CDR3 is CASSATGSGNTIYF. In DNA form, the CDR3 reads TGCGCCAGCAGCGCGACAGGGTCGGGAAACACCATATATTTT.

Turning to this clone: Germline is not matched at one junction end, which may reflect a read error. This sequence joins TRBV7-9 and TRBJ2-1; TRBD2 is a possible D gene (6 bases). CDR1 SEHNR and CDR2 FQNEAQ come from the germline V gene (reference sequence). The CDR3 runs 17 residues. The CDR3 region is CSSSFGGTPSSYNEQFF. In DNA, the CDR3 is TGTTCCAGCAGCTTCGGCGGGACTCCCAGCTCCTACAATGAGCAGTTCTTC. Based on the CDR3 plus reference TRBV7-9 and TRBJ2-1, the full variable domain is DTGVSQNPRHKITKRGQNVTFRCDPISEHNRLYWYRQTLGQGPEFLTYFQNEAQLEKSRLLSDRFSAERPKGSFSTLEIQRTEQGDSAMYLCSSSFGGTPSSYNEQFFGPGTRLTVL.

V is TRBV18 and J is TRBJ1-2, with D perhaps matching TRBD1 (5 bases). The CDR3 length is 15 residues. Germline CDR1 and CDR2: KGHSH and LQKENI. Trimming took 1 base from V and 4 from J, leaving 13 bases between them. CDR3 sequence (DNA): TGTGCCAGCTCACCACGGGGAAATAGGGGCTATGGCTACACCTTC. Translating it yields CASSPRGNRGYGYTF.

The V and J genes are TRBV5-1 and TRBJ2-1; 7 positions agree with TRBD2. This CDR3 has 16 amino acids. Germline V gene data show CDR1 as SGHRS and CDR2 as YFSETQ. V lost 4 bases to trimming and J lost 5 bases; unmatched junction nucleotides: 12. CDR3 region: CASSDVPGLTNNEQFF. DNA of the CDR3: TGCGCCAGCAGCGATGTACCGGGACTAACCAACAATGAGCAGTTCTTC.

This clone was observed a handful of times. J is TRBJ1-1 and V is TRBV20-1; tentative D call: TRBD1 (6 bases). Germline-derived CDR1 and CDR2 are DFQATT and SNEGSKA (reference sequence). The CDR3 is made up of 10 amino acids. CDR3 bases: TGCCAACCGGGACAATTGGAAGCTTTCTTT. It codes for CQPGQLEAFF.

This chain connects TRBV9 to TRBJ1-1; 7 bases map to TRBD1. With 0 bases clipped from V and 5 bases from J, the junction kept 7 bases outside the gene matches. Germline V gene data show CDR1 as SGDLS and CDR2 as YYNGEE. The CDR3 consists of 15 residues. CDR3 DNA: TGTGCCAGCAGCGTAGAACAGGGGATGGGGACTGAAGCTTTCTTT. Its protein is CASSVEQGMGTEAFF.

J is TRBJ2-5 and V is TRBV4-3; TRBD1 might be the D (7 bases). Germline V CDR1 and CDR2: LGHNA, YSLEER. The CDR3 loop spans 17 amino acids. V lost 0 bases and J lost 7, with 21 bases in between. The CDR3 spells CASSQDWRGQYEGTQYF. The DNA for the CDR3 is TGCGCCAGCAGCCAAGATTGGAGGGGACAGTACGAAGGGACCCAGTACTTC.

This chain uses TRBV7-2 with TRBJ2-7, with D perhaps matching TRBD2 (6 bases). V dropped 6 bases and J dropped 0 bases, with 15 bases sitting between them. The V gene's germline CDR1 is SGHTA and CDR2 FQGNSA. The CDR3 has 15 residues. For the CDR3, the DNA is TGTGCCAGCAGTCCGGGAGCGGTAAGCTCCTACGAGCAGTACTTC. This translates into CASSPGAVSSYEQYF.

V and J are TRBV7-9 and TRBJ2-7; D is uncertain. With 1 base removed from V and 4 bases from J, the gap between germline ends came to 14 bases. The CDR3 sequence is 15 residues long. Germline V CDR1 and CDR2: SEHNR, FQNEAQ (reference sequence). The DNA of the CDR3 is TGTGCCAGCAGCTTAGAACGCGGAGCCGGGTACGAGCAGTACTTC. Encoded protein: CASSLERGAGYEQYF. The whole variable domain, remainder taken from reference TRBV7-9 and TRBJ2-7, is DTGVSQNPRHKITKRGQNVTFRCDPISEHNRLYWYRQTLGQGPEFLTYFQNEAQLEKSRLLSDRFSAERPKGSFSTLEIQRTEQGDSAMYLCASSLERGAGYEQYFGPGTRLTVT.

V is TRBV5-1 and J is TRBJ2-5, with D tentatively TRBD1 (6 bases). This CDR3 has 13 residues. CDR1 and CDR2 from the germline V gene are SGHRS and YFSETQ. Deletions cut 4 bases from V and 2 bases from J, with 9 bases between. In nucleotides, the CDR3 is TGCGCCAGCAGCAGGGACATTCAAGAGACCCAGTACTTC. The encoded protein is CASSRDIQETQYF.

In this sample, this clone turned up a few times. The CDR3 reads CASSQNPGDNEQFF. The CDR3 coding sequence is TGTGCCAGCAGCCAAAATCCAGGGGATAATGAGCAGTTCTTC. J is TRBJ2-1 and V is TRBV4-2, with D possibly TRBD1 on 6 matching bases. The CDR3 has 14 amino acids. V shed 2 bases and J shed 7 bases, with 12 bases lying between them. Looked up from germline, CDR1 is LGHNA and CDR2 is YNFKEQ.

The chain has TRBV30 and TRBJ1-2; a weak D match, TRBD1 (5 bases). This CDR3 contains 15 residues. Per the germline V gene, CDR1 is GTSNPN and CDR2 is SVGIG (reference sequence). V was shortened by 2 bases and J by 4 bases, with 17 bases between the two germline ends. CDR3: CAWSHPGPTGYGYTF. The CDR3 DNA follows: TGTGCCTGGAGTCATCCAGGGCCAACTGGCTATGGCTACACCTTC. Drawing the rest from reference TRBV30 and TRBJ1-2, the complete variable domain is SQTIHQWPATLVQPVGSPLSLECTVEGTSNPNLYWYRQAAGRGLQLLFYSVGIGQISSEVPQNLSASRPQDRQFILSSKKLLLSDSGFYLCAWSHPGPTGYGYTFGSGTRLTVV.

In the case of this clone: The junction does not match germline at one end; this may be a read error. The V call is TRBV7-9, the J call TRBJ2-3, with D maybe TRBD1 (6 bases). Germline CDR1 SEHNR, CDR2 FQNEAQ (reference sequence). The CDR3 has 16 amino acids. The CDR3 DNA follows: TGTTCCAGCAGCTTGTCCGGGACAACTAGCACAGATACGCAGTATTTT. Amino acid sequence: CSSSLSGTTSTDTQYF. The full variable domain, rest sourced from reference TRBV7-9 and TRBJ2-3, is DTGVSQNPRHKITKRGQNVTFRCDPISEHNRLYWYRQTLGQGPEFLTYFQNEAQLEKSRLLSDRFSAERPKGSFSTLEIQRTEQGDSAMYLCSSSLSGTTSTDTQYFGPGTRLTVL.

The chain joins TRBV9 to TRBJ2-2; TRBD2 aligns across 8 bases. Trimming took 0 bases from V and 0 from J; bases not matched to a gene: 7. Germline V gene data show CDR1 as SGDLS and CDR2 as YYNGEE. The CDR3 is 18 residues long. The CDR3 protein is CASSVGDSGAPNTGELFF. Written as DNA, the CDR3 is TGTGCCAGCAGCGTAGGGGATAGCGGGGCTCCGAACACCGGGGAGCTGTTTTTT.

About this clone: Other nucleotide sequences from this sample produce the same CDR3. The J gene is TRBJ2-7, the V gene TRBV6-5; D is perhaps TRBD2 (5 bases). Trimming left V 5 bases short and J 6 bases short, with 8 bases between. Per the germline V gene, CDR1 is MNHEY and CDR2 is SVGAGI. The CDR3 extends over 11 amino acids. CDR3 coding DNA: TGTGCCAGCAGTCGACTATTCGAGCAGTACTTC. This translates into CASSRLFEQYF.

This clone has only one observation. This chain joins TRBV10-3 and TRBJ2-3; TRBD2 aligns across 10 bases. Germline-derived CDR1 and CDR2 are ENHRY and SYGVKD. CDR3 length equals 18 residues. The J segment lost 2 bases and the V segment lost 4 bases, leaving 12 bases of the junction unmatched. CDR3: CAISGPGLATPSTDTQYF. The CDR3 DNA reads TGTGCCATCAGTGGACCGGGACTAGCGACACCATCCACAGATACGCAGTATTTT.

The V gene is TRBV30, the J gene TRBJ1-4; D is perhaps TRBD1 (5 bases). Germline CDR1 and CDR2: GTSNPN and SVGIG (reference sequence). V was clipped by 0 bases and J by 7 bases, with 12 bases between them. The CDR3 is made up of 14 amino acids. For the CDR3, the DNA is TGTGCCTGGAGTGTACTGGGGGGTGGTGAAAAACTGTTTTTT. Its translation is CAWSVLGGGEKLFF.